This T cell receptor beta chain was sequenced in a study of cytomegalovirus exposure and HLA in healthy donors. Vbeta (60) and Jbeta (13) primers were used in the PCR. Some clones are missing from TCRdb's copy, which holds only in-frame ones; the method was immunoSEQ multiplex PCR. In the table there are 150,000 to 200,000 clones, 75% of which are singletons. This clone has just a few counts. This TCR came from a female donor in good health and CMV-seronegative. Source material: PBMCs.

The CDR3 region has the DNA TGTGCCAGCAGTTTATCGGACTTCACGGGGACTGAAGCTTTCTTT. The encoded protein is CASSLSDFTGTEAFF. This chain joins TRBV27 and TRBJ1-1, with no clear D. Trimming stripped 0 bases from V and 5 bases from J, with 13 bases between. The germline CDR1 and CDR2 sequences are MNHEY and SMNVEV (reference sequence). This CDR3 has 15 amino acids.